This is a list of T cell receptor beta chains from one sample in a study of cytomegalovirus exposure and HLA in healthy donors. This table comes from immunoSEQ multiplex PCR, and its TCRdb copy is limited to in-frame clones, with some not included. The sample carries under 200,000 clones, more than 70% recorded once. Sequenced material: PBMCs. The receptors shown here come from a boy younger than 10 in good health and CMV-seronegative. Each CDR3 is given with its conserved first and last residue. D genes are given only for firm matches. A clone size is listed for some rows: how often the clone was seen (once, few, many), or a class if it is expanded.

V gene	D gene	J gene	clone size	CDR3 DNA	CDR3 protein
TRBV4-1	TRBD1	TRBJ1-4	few	TGCGCCAGCAGCCAAGACGGGACAGGGGATGAAAAACTGTTTTTT	CASSQDGTGDEKLFF
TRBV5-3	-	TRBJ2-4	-	TGTGCCAGAAGCAGGGACACTAAGGACATTCAGTACTTC	CARSRDTKDIQYF
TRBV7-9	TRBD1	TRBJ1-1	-	TGTGCCAGCAGTTACAGGGGCGGAACTGAAGCTTTCTTT	CASSYRGGTEAFF
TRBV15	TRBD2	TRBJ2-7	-	TGTGCCACCAGCAGAGACGGGAGGCCCCCAGGCGAGCAGTACTTC	CATSRDGRPPGEQYF
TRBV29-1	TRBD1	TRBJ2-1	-	TGCAGCGTGGGACAGGGGTCTTACAATGAGCAGTTCTTC	CSVGQGSYNEQFF
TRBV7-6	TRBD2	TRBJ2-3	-	TGTGCCAGCAGCTTAGCGGTAGCGGGAGTTGTAGATACGCAGTATTTT	CASSLAVAGVVDTQYF
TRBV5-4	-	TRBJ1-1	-	TGTGCCAGCAGCTTGGGAGTGAACACTGAAGCTTTCTTT	CASSLGVNTEAFF
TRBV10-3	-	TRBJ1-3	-	TGTGCCATCAGTGAGTCAAGGGGTTCTAGTGGAAACACCATATATTTT	CAISESRGSSGNTIYF
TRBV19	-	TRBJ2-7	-	TGTGCCAGTAGTATCACCGGGACTCCACGCTACGAGCAGTACTTC	CASSITGTPRYEQYF
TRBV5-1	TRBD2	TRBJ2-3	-	TGCGCCAGCAGCTTGGGGACTAGCGGGAGGATCACAGATACGCAGTATTTT	CASSLGTSGRITDTQYF
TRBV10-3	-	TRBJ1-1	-	TGTGCCATCAGTCTCTTTAACTCGACGGGGAGAGAAGCTTTCTTT	CAISLFNSTGREAFF
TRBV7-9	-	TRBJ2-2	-	TGTGCCAGCAACCTCCTTACCGGGACACCGAACACCGGGGAGCTGTTTTTT	CASNLLTGTPNTGELFF
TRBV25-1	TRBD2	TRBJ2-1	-	TGTGCCAGCAGTGAATATTTCACTAGCGCCTACAATGAGCAGTTCTTC	CASSEYFTSAYNEQFF
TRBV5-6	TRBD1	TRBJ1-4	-	TGTGCCAGCAGTTCACCCTATGGGACAGAAGCAACTAATGAAAAACTGTTTTTT	CASSSPYGTEATNEKLFF
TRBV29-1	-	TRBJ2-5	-	TGCAGCGTTAGTACTGGCGGGAGAGGGGGAGAGACCCAGTACTTC	CSVSTGGRGGETQYF
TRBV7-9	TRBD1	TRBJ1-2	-	TGTGCCAGCAGCTTAGGACAGGGGAGCTATGGCTACACCTTC	CASSLGQGSYGYTF
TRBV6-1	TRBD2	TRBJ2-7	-	TGTGCCAGCAGTGAAGGGCCTAGCGGGAGGTACGAGCAGTACTTC	CASSEGPSGRYEQYF
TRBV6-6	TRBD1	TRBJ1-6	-	TGTGCCAGCAGATACCGGGACAGGGTCTCGAATTCACCCCTCCACTTT	CASRYRDRVSNSPLHF
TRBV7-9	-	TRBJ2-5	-	TGTGCCAGCAGCGTGGGGCTTCCGCAGGGGTACTTC	CASSVGLPQGYF
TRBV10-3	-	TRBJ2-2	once	TGTGCCATCAGTGAGTTCGGGACTCCACTCACCGGGGAGCTGTTTTTT	CAISEFGTPLTGELFF
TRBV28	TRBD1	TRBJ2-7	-	TGTGCCAGCAGCGGGACAGGGAAATCCTACGAGCAGTACTTC	CASSGTGKSYEQYF
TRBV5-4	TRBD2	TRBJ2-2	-	TGTGCCAGCAGCTTGGCCGGGGGGGAGAAGTCCGGGGAGCTGTTTTTT	CASSLAGGEKSGELFF
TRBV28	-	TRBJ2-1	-	TGTGCCAGCCGATCCTATAATAATGAGCAGTTCTTC	CASRSYNNEQFF
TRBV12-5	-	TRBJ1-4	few	TGTGCTAGTGTTCGATCGGCCGGGACAAGAGCAACTAATGAAAAACTGTTTTTT	CASVRSAGTRATNEKLFF
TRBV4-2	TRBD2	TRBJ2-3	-	TGTGCCAGCAGCCAAGACCCTAGCGGGAGTGGGGCAGATACGCAGTATTTT	CASSQDPSGSGADTQYF
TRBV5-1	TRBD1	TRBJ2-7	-	TGCGCCAGCAGCTTCGGGAACAGGGGGAACGAGCAGTACTTC	CASSFGNRGNEQYF
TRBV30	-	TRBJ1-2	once	TGTGCCTGGAGCCTGTCAGGGGCCATGCTTACGCACAACTATGGCTACACCTTC	CAWSLSGAMLTHNYGYTF
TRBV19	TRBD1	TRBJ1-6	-	TGTGCCAGTAGTATAGATCGACAGGGTCGGTCACCCCTCCACTTT	CASSIDRQGRSPLHF
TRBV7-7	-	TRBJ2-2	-	TGTGCCAGCAGCTTAACAGGGAATGACGGGGAGCTGTTTTTT	CASSLTGNDGELFF
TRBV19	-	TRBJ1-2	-	TGTGCCAGTAGTATAACAACAGGGTCATCGTATGGCTACACCTTC	CASSITTGSSYGYTF
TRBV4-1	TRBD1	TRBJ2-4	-	TGCGCCAGCAGCCAAGGGCTGGGACAGCTAAACATTCAGTACTTC	CASSQGLGQLNIQYF
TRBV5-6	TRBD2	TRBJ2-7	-	TGTGCCAGCAGGGATAGCGGGAGAGGATACGAGCAGTACTTC	CASRDSGRGYEQYF